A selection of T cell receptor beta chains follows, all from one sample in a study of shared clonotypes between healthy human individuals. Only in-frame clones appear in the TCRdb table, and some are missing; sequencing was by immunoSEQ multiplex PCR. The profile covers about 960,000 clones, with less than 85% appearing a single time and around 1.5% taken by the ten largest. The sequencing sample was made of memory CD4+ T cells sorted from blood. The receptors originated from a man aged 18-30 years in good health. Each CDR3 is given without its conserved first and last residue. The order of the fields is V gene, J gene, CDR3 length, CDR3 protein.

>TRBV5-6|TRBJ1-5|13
ASTRQGGGNQPQH
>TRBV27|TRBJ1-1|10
ASRYTNTEAF
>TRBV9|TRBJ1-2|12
ASARDPSNYGYT
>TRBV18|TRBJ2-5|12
ASSPSQGRETQY
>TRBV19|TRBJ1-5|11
ASSMRGNQPQH
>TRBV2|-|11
ASGEVFSYEQY
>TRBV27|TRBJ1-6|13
ASSLGGGVYSPLH
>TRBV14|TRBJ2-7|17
ASSQSTGGFRPLSYEQY
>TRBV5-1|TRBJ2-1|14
ASSLAASGSYNEQF
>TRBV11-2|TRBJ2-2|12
ASSPTDRAGELF
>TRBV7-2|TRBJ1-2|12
ASSFSASPYGYT
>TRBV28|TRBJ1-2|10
ASERGDYGYT
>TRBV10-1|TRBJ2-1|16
ASSDKREALLIWNEQF
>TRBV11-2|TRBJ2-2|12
ASSRGLADGELF
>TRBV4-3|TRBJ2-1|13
ASSQGLAGGTEQF
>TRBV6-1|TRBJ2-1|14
ASSELAALSYNEQF
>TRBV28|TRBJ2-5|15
ASSFWTDNWYQETQY
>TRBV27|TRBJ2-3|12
ASKAGGPTDTQY
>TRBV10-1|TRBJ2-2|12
ASSDGGVAGELF
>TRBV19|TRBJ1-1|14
ASSPRTGLGNTEAF
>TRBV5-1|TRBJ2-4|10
ASSLERRVWY
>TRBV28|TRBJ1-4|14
ASSYINRGLGEKLF
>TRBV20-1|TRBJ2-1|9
SATSSREQF
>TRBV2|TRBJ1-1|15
ASSVGRNTPGNTEAF
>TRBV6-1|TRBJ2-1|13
ASSASAGFSNEQF
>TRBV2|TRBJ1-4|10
ASRDYGEKLF
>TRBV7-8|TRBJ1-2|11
ASSQGANYGYT
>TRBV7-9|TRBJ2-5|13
ASSLAIGTEETQY
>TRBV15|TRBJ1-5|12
ATSLDREGQPQH
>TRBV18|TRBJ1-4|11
ASSPPIGEKLF
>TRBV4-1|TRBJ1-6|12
ASSQRTEDSPLH
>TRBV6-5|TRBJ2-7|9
ASSVRGEQY
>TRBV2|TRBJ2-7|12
ASRPGQGTYEQY
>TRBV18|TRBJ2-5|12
ASSPPGQGFTQY
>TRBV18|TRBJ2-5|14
ASSPATTPIRETQY